These 5 T cell receptor beta chains were all obtained from the same sample, sequenced in a study of T cells in Graves' hyperthyroidism and ophthalmopathy. Amplified TCR beta CDR3 regions came from RNA transcripts. TCR CDR3 regions were first amplified by RT-PCR with HTBI primers. TCRdb passed the multiplex PCR reads through MiXCR, listing each CDR3 protein once. The data show approximately 300,000 distinct CDR3 sequences, 17% seen once. The sequenced material came from blood. The receptors originated from an older woman with Graves' ophthalmopathy.

The CDR3 sequence is CASSIGRYSPLHF. Written as DNA, the CDR3 is TGTGCCAGTAGTATCGGCCGCTATTCACCCCTCCACTTT. This chain uses TRBV19 with TRBJ1-6; unclear D gene. The CDR3 length is 13 residues. Per the germline V gene, CDR1 is LNHDA and CDR2 is SQIVND (reference sequence). V was trimmed by 3 bases and J by 8 bases, leaving 8 bases between them. Full variable domain (remainder filled in from reference TRBV19 and TRBJ1-6): DGGITQSPKYLFRKEGQNVTLSCEQNLNHDAMYWYRQDPGQGLRLIYYSQIVNDFQKGDIAEGYSVSREKKESFPLTVTSAQKNPTAFYLCASSIGRYSPLHFGNGTRLTVT.

The chain uses TRBV2 and TRBJ2-2, with unresolved D. V dropped 4 bases and J dropped 8 bases, with 17 bases sitting between them. The germline gives CDR1 SNHLY, CDR2 FYNNEI. The CDR3 is 15 amino acids. The CDR3 loop is CASSASPDGRGELFF. The CDR3 DNA sequence: TGTGCCAGCAGTGCGTCGCCGGACGGCCGGGGGGAGCTGTTTTTT.

This clonotype showed up many times. A much larger clone lies one base from this, so it may be a read error. J is TRBJ1-1 and V is TRBV2; no reliable D call. Germline-derived CDR1 and CDR2 are SNHLY and FYNNEI. The CDR3 is 12 amino acids. With 5 bases removed from V and 0 bases from J, the gap between germline ends came to 4 bases. This CDR3 is CASSMVNTEAFF. The CDR3 nucleotides read TGTGCCAGCAGTATGGTGAACACTGAAGCTTTCTTT. Drawing the rest from reference TRBV2 and TRBJ1-1, the complete variable domain is EPEVTQTPSHQVTQMGQEVILRCVPISNHLYFYWYRQILGQKVEFLVSFYNNEISEKSEIFDDQFSVERPDGSNFTLKIRSTKLEDSAMYFCASSMVNTEAFFGQGTRLTVV.

The chain combines TRBV6-2 or TRBV6-3 with TRBJ1-2; TRBD1 aligns across 8 bases. CDR3 length equals 13 residues. J lost 8 bases, V lost 4 bases, and 6 bases had no gene match. Germline CDR1 and CDR2: MNHEY and SVGEGT. CDR3 loop: CASSSYGTGGYTF. DNA of the CDR3: TGTGCCAGCAGTTCCTACGGGACAGGCGGCTACACCTTC.

This clonotype was seen repeatedly, ten times or more. This chain joins TRBV2 and TRBJ2-7; D not resolved. The CDR3 length is 16 residues. Germline values: CDR1 SNHLY, CDR2 FYNNEI. V lost 1 base and J 0 bases, leaving 13 bases between the germline ends. As DNA, the CDR3 is TGTGCCAGCAGTGAAGGCCCGGGTTATATCTCCTACGAGCAGTACTTC. Protein product: CASSEGPGYISYEQYF.